Below, one T cell receptor (beta chain) is given with its context. This sample stems from a study of blood T cell repertoires in COVID-19. Study background: T cells, B-cell-depleted T cells, or PBMCs supplied cDNA or gDNA.

The CDR3 loop spans 14 amino acids. V lost 11 bases and J 0 bases, leaving 15 bases between the germline ends. Germline values: CDR1 SNHLY, CDR2 FYNNEI. In the source study's methods: For nucleated cells, counts were estimated from reference gene primer amplification. Libraries were prepared by immunoSEQ multiplex PCR; TCRdb keeps only in-frame clonotypes and omits some of them. The DNA was the basis for D and trimming; V, J and clone size are from that table. Of over 200,000 clones listed, about 90% are singletons. The receptor comes from a woman under 40 who had been exposed to COVID-19. Sequenced sample: PBMCs or T cells enriched from blood (not recorded which). V gene TRBV2 combines with J gene TRBJ2-3, with a possible D match to TRBD1 (5 bases). In DNA form, the CDR3 reads TGTGCCGTAAACCCAGGGCGAAGCACAGATACGCAGTATTTT. Translation gives CAVNPGRSTDTQYF.